Presented here are 31 T cell receptor beta chains from one specimen sequenced in a study of T-cell memory formation after mild COVID-19 (dated by TCRdb to about 2021). The library was made by 5' RACE. Reads for this sample came from an Illumina NovaSeq 6000. TCRdb itself trimmed the public reads at Q25 with fastp, ran MiXCR and retained productive beta chains. Each entry merges the rows of one CDR3 protein and shows their most common DNA and genes. This sample has 470,000 or so distinct CDR3 sequences in its table, and roughly 17% of those were observed once. The leading ten clones occupy 20% to 25% of the sample. The sequencing sample was made of PBMCs or a T cell subset sorted from them (not recorded which). These receptors all stem from a man aged 18 to 30 who had mild COVID-19 (a few samples of this study predate the infection). The sample titles of this study are shuffled in the database, so cell type and time point are left out; the donor was told from shared clones.

The V gene is TRBV7-8, the J gene TRBJ2-7; D is perhaps TRBD1 or TRBD2 (5 bases each). Germline V gene sequence: CDR1 SGHVS, CDR2 FQNEAQ. CDR3 size: 14 residues. V lost 5 bases to trimming and J lost 7 bases, with 18 bases between them. This CDR3 is CASSSSDGEGEQYV. DNA for the CDR3: TGTGCCAGCAGCAGCTCGGACGGTGAGGGGGAGCAGTACGTC.

The gene calls are TRBV3-1 and TRBJ1-5, with a possible D match to TRBD1 (5 bases). V was clipped by 4 bases and J by 2 bases, with 15 bases between them. CDR3 length: 16 residues. Germline loops: CDR1 LGHDT, CDR2 YNNKEL (reference sequence). CDR3 nucleotides: TGTGCCAGCAGCCCTAACGGGGGTGGGGGCAATCAGCCCCAGCATTTT. Its protein is CASSPNGGGGNQPQHF.

This rearrangement joins TRBV18 to TRBJ2-3; 7 nucleotides line up with TRBD1. The V and J ends lost 3 bases and 6 bases, in that order; junction bases with no gene match: 3. CDR1 and CDR2 from the germline V gene are KGHSH and LQKENI. The length of the CDR3 is 13 residues. The CDR3 here is CASSPPTGDTQYF. The CDR3, as DNA: TGTGCCAGCTCACCCCCGACAGGGGATACGCAGTATTTT.

This chain uses TRBV29-1 with TRBJ1-5; D unclear. V gave up 4 bases and J gave up 3 bases, with 10 bases separating them. The CDR3 spans 13 residues. Germline V gives CDR1 SQVTM, CDR2 ANQGSEA. The CDR3 here is CSVGEGNNQPQHF. CDR3 nucleotide sequence: TGCAGCGTTGGGGAGGGCAACAATCAGCCCCAGCATTTT.

The genes are TRBV12-3 or TRBV12-4 and TRBJ1-1, with 8 bases fitting TRBD1. The CDR3 length is 15 residues. The V and J ends lost 4 bases and 1 base, in that order; junction bases with no gene match: 5. CDR3 nucleotide sequence: TGTGCCAGCAGTTCCGACAGGGGTTGGAACACTGAAGCTTTCTTT. It is translated as CASSSDRGWNTEAFF.

This clonotype was recorded at least ten times. This chain links TRBV5-1 with TRBJ1-1, with 9 bases fitting TRBD1. The CDR3 contains 15 residues. V lost 5 bases, J lost 0 bases, and 5 bases stayed unmatched. The germline V gene has CDR1 SGHRS and CDR2 YFSETQ. The CDR3 DNA sequence: TGCGCCAGCAGTTACCGACAGGGGGTGAACACTGAAGCTTTCTTT. Protein product: CASSYRQGVNTEAFF.

The chain couples TRBV13 to TRBJ2-5, with a tentative D call TRBD2 (6 bases). The CDR3 loop spans 14 amino acids. CDR1 is PRHDT, CDR2 FYEKMQ, per germline (reference sequence). V was trimmed by 5 bases and J by 1 base, leaving 11 bases between them. CDR3 sequence reads: CASSARLVQETQYF. CDR3 sequence (DNA): TGTGCCAGCAGCGCGAGACTAGTCCAAGAGACCCAGTACTTC.

CDR3: CSAIGFFTDTQYF. The CDR3 region has the DNA TGCAGTGCTATAGGGTTTTTCACAGATACGCAGTATTTT. The chain recombines TRBV20-1 with TRBJ2-3; D is ambiguous. The CDR3 consists of 13 residues. CDR1 and CDR2 (germline): DFQATT, SNEGSKA (reference sequence). Between the trimmed V and J ends, which lost 4 bases and 2 bases, there was a span of 10 bases.

This chain uses TRBV5-6 with TRBJ2-7; 9 bases line up with TRBD2. CDR3 length: 16 amino acids. V shed 4 bases and J 0 bases; nucleotides not matched to a gene: 8. CDR1 is SGHDT, CDR2 YYEEEE, per germline. CDR3 in amino acids: CASSDGGGAYSYEQYF. The CDR3 DNA is TGTGCCAGCAGCGATGGCGGGGGGGCCTACTCCTACGAGCAGTACTTC.

This clonotype has a handful of counts. V and J are TRBV27 and TRBJ1-1, with a possible D match to TRBD1 (6 bases). With 7 bases removed from V and 1 base from J, the gap between germline ends came to 13 bases. Germline values: CDR1 MNHEY, CDR2 SMNVEV (reference sequence). The CDR3 extends over 14 amino acids. The CDR3 region has the DNA TGTGCCAGCAAGCCGGGACAAAGGAACACTGAAGCTTTCTTT. This translates into CASKPGQRNTEAFF.

This clonotype was detected only a few times. The chain has TRBV27 and TRBJ2-6; no clear D gene. Germline V gene lookup returns CDR1 MNHEY and CDR2 SMNVEV (reference sequence). This CDR3 is 19 amino acids long. Trimming pared 3 bases from V and 3 bases from J, leaving 21 bases between. CDR3 in amino acids: CASSLWAGPMPSGANVLTF. DNA for the CDR3: TGTGCCAGCAGTTTGTGGGCAGGCCCCATGCCTAGTGGGGCCAACGTCCTGACTTTC.

This chain uses TRBV7-6 with TRBJ2-5, with D maybe TRBD1 (6 bases). The CDR3 length is 14 residues. V was trimmed by 3 bases and J by 4 bases, leaving 12 bases between them. Germline V gene lookup returns CDR1 SGHVS and CDR2 FNYEAQ. The CDR3 nucleotides are TGTGCCAGCAGCTTGAGGCGACAGGTAGAGACCCAGTACTTC. Residues: CASSLRRQVETQYF. The complete variable domain, with remaining parts taken from reference TRBV7-6 and TRBJ2-5, reads GAGVSQSPRYKVTKRGQDVALRCDPISGHVSLYWYRQALGQGPEFLTYFNYEAQQDKSGLPNDRFSAERPEGSISTLTIQRTEQRDSAMYRCASSLRRQVETQYFGPGTRLLVL.

The chain combines TRBV4-3 with TRBJ1-3, with a weak D call TRBD1 (5 bases). The CDR3 is made up of 15 amino acids. V lost 1 base and J lost 0, with 7 bases in between. The germline V gene encodes CDR1 LGHNA and CDR2 YSLEER. The CDR3 DNA is TGCGCCAGCAGCCAAGCAGGGTTCTCTGGAAACACCATATATTTT. It yields the protein CASSQAGFSGNTIYF.

V gene TRBV9 combines with J gene TRBJ1-1; 8 positions match TRBD1. The V and J ends lost 0 bases and 8 bases, in that order; junction bases with no gene match: 3. Germline-derived CDR1 and CDR2 are SGDLS and YYNGEE. This CDR3 spans 13 amino acids. The DNA for the CDR3 is TGTGCCAGCAGCGTAGCAGGGGGCATAGAAGCTTTCTTT. Translating gives CASSVAGGIEAFF.

DNA for the CDR3: TGTGCCAGCAGTTTGGTCCCAGTTTATAGCAATCAGCCCCAGCATTTT. Translated, it gives CASSLVPVYSNQPQHF. The gene calls are TRBV28 and TRBJ1-5, with no clear D. This CDR3 contains 16 residues. V was trimmed by 3 bases and J by 0 bases, leaving 12 bases between them. Germline-derived CDR1 and CDR2 are MDHEN and SYDVKM.

The J gene is TRBJ2-3, the V gene TRBV5-8; weak D call: TRBD1 (5 bases). With 0 bases removed from V and 3 bases from J, the gap between germline ends came to 11 bases. Germline loops: CDR1 SGHTS, CDR2 YDEGEE. The CDR3 sequence is 15 residues long. The CDR3 here is CASSLVFKGTDTQYF. CDR3 nucleotides: TGTGCCAGCAGCTTGGTGTTCAAGGGGACAGATACGCAGTATTTT.

V gene TRBV6-6 combines with J gene TRBJ1-2; D is ambiguous. Germline CDR1 MNHNY, CDR2 SVGAGI (reference sequence). V shed 8 bases and J shed 4 bases, with 5 bases lying between them. The CDR3 loop spans 10 amino acids. The CDR3 region has the DNA TGTGCCAGCGTCGGCTATGGCTACACCTTC. It is translated as CASVGYGYTF.

This clonotype appeared many times. J is TRBJ2-3 and V is TRBV7-8; D could derive from TRBD1 or TRBD2 (5 bases each). V lost 5 bases, J lost 2 bases, and 17 bases lay in between. This CDR3 has 16 residues. CDR1 is SGHVS, CDR2 FQNEAQ, per germline. Written as DNA, the CDR3 is TGTGCCAGCAGCCCCAGGGCGGGCAGGCCCACAGATACGCAGTATTTT. This sequence encodes CASSPRAGRPTDTQYF. The variable domain in full, completed from reference TRBV7-8 and TRBJ2-3, reads GAGVSQSPRYKVAKRGQDVALRCDPISGHVSLFWYQQALGQGPEFLTYFQNEAQLDKSGLPSDRFFAERPEGSVSTLKIQRTQQEDSAVYLCASSPRAGRPTDTQYFGPGTRLTVL.

This chain joins TRBV7-9 and TRBJ1-2; the D is unclear. Looked up from germline, CDR1 is SEHNR and CDR2 is FQNEAQ (reference sequence). This CDR3 region has 12 residues. The V and J ends lost 1 base and 7 bases respectively, with 7 bases between them. CDR3 sequence (DNA): TGTGCCAGCAGCTTAGTCTCCCTTGGCTACACCTTC. Its protein product is CASSLVSLGYTF. Combining the CDR3 with reference TRBV7-9 and TRBJ1-2 gives the whole variable domain DTGVSQNPRHKITKRGQNVTFRCDPISEHNRLYWYRQTLGQGPEFLTYFQNEAQLEKSRLLSDRFSAERPKGSFSTLEIQRTEQGDSAMYLCASSLVSLGYTFGSGTRLTVV.

In this sample, this clonotype turned up a few times. J is TRBJ2-7 and V is TRBV23-1; D possibly corresponds to TRBD2 (5 bases). TRBV23-1 is noted as an ORF with a role that remains uncertain. CDR3 length equals 15 residues. Deletions cut 3 bases from V and 5 bases from J, with 17 bases between. CDR3 residues: CASSQPARPGNEQYF. The CDR3 bases are TGCGCCAGCAGTCAGCCCGCAAGACCGGGAAACGAGCAGTACTTC.

This clonotype appeared a single time. The chain recombines TRBV3-1 with TRBJ2-7, with D perhaps matching TRBD2 (6 bases). This CDR3 is built from 12 residues. Deletions cut 5 bases from V and 12 bases from J, with 17 bases between. CDR1 LGHDT and CDR2 YNNKEL come from the germline V gene (reference sequence). The CDR3 DNA follows: TGTGCCAGCAGCTACCCTGGGGGGTTCCCGTACTTC. Its protein is CASSYPGGFPYF.

The chain combines TRBV6-6 with TRBJ1-4; D gene unclear. Germline V gene lookup returns CDR1 MNHNY and CDR2 SVGAGI (reference sequence). The CDR3 is 15 amino acids. Between the trimmed V and J ends, which lost 0 bases and 2 bases, there was a span of 7 bases. The CDR3 coding sequence is TGTGCCAGCAGTTACTCGGGGAGGACTAATGAAAAACTGTTTTTT. Translation gives CASSYSGRTNEKLFF.

This clonotype was detected only a few times. V and J are TRBV4-3 and TRBJ2-2; tentatively, D is TRBD1 or TRBD2 (5 bases each). Trimming left V 1 base short and J 2 bases short, with 23 bases between. Germline CDR1 LGHNA, CDR2 YSLEER. This CDR3 spans 20 amino acids. The CDR3 DNA follows: TGCGCCAGCAGCCAAGCCAGCTTCTCGACCGGGACGCTCAACACCGGGGAGCTGTTTTTT. It translates to CASSQASFSTGTLNTGELFF.

CDR3 sequence reads: CSSSFAGRDLEQYV. CDR3 DNA: TGTTCCAGCAGTTTTGCCGGAAGGGATTTGGAGCAGTACGTC. V usage is TRBV6-2 or TRBV6-3 and J usage is TRBJ2-7; no clear D. The CDR3 consists of 14 residues. CDR1 is MNHEY, CDR2 SVGEGT, per germline.

This chain uses TRBV4-1 with TRBJ2-2, with TRBD1 matching 10 bases. Germline V CDR1 and CDR2: MGHRA, YSYEKL. V trimming: 3 bases; J trimming: 7 bases; junction bases outside the gene matches: 5. The CDR3 consists of 15 residues. The CDR3 DNA reads as TGCGCCAGCAGCCATCCCGGGACAGGGGACGGGGAGCTGTTTTTT. Its translation: CASSHPGTGDGELFF.

The table lists this clonotype with a few counts. This chain connects TRBV7-6 to TRBJ2-2, with TRBD2 identical over 11 bases. CDR3 length: 17 amino acids. The junction had 8 bases not matched to a gene; V was cut back by 2 bases and J by 6 bases. The V gene's germline CDR1 is SGHVS and CDR2 FNYEAQ. This CDR3 is CASSLLPGLAASGELFF. Here the CDR3 DNA reads TGTGCCAGCAGCTTATTACCGGGACTAGCGGCCTCCGGGGAGCTGTTTTTT. Full variable domain (missing parts from reference TRBV7-6 and TRBJ2-2): GAGVSQSPRYKVTKRGQDVALRCDPISGHVSLYWYRQALGQGPEFLTYFNYEAQQDKSGLPNDRFSAERPEGSISTLTIQRTEQRDSAMYRCASSLLPGLAASGELFFGEGSRLTVL.

Details on this clonotype: The junction departs from germline at one end; a sequencing error may be responsible. The chain joins TRBV18 to TRBJ2-5; the D gene could be TRBD1 or TRBD2 (5 bases each). Germline values: CDR1 KGHSH, CDR2 LQKENI. This CDR3 region has 14 residues. CDR3 loop: CARSPQWGRETQYF. In nucleotides, the CDR3 is TGTGCCAGATCACCGCAGTGGGGGAGAGAGACCCAGTACTTC.

This rearrangement joins TRBV7-8 to TRBJ1-5; the D is unclear. CDR1 is SGHVS and CDR2 is FQNEAQ in the germline V gene. The CDR3 sequence is 15 residues long. The germline V and J ends were trimmed by 1 base and 3 bases, with 10 bases remaining between them. The CDR3 is CASSLVGRTNQPQHF. Written as DNA, the CDR3 is TGTGCCAGCAGCTTAGTAGGCAGGACCAATCAGCCCCAGCATTTT. The variable domain in full, with the rest retrieved from reference TRBV7-8 and TRBJ1-5, is GAGVSQSPRYKVAKRGQDVALRCDPISGHVSLFWYQQALGQGPEFLTYFQNEAQLDKSGLPSDRFFAERPEGSVSTLKIQRTQQEDSAVYLCASSLVGRTNQPQHFGDGTRLSIL.

This CDR3 is CAITINLNYGYTF. CDR3 nucleotide sequence: TGTGCCATCACGATAAACCTTAACTATGGCTACACCTTC. The rearrangement joins TRBV10-3 to TRBJ1-2; no firm D call. The germline V and J ends were trimmed by 7 bases and 1 base, with 10 bases remaining between them. CDR3 length: 13 residues. Germline CDR1 ENHRY, CDR2 SYGVKD.

This clonotype was counted only a few times. This chain links TRBV2 with TRBJ2-1; TRBD2 agrees at 14 bases. The CDR3 is 14 amino acids. Trimming cost V 5 bases and J 8 bases; bases outside gene matches: 2. CDR1 and CDR2 (germline): SNHLY, FYNNEI. In DNA form, the CDR3 reads TGTGCCAGCAGTTGGACTAGCGGGGGGTATGAGCAGTTCTTC. It codes for CASSWTSGGYEQFF. The complete variable domain, with remaining parts taken from reference TRBV2 and TRBJ2-1, reads EPEVTQTPSHQVTQMGQEVILRCVPISNHLYFYWYRQILGQKVEFLVSFYNNEISEKSEIFDDQFSVERPDGSNFTLKIRSTKLEDSAMYFCASSWTSGGYEQFFGPGTRLTVL.

The chain links TRBV20-1 to TRBJ2-5; 10 bases fit TRBD2. In germline, CDR1 is DFQATT, CDR2 SNEGSKA (reference sequence). The CDR3 is 15 residues long. J lost 7 bases, V lost 0 bases, and 8 bases had no gene match. CDR3 region: CSARERSGGDVTQYF. CDR3 DNA: TGCAGTGCTAGAGAGCGGAGCGGGGGGGATGTGACCCAGTACTTC.